This is a list of T cell receptor beta chains from one sample in a study of T cells in localized non-small cell lung cancer. Some clones are missing from TCRdb's copy, which holds only in-frame ones; the method was immunoSEQ multiplex PCR. The table includes around 100,000 clones, about nine tenths detected once. Sequencing was performed on peripheral blood, taken before any cancer treatment. Every receptor here comes from a man aged 35-75 years with stage I squamous cell lung carcinoma. Each CDR3 is given with its conserved first and last residue. Fields, in order: V gene, CDR3 length, J gene, D gene, clone size, CDR3 protein, CDR3 DNA. The D gene is left open where the match is weak. The listing skips clone size in some rows; elsewhere it reads once, few, many or a size class.

V: TRBV19
length: 14
J: TRBJ1-3
D: -
size: -
CDR3: CASNEGGSGNTIYF
DNA: TGTGCCAGTAACGAAGGGGGCTCTGGAAACACCATATATTTT

V: TRBV10-1
length: 15
J: TRBJ2-5
D: TRBD1
size: -
CDR3: CASSQTGQGRETQYF
DNA: TGCGCCAGCAGCCAAACCGGACAGGGGAGGGAGACCCAGTACTTC

V: TRBV5-4
length: 13
J: TRBJ2-1
D: -
size: -
CDR3: CASSLASIGEQFF
DNA: TGTGCCAGCAGCTTGGCCTCGATAGGTGAGCAGTTCTTC

V: TRBV9
length: 14
J: TRBJ2-1
D: -
size: -
CDR3: CASSVDVKGGEQFF
DNA: TGTGCCAGCAGCGTAGACGTTAAAGGGGGGGAGCAGTTCTTC

V: TRBV29-1
length: 15
J: TRBJ1-1
D: -
size: -
CDR3: CSVEDRGARLTEAFF
DNA: TGCAGCGTTGAAGATCGGGGGGCGCGTCTCACTGAAGCTTTCTTT

V: TRBV9
length: 17
J: TRBJ2-7
D: -
size: -
CDR3: CASSPAAYTTSAYEQYF
DNA: TGTGCCAGCAGCCCAGCCGCGTACACAACCTCCGCCTACGAGCAGTACTTC

V: TRBV10-3
length: 12
J: TRBJ2-7
D: -
size: -
CDR3: CAISESPYEQYF
DNA: TGTGCCATCAGTGAGTCACCCTACGAGCAGTACTTC

V: TRBV29-1
length: 14
J: TRBJ2-2
D: -
size: -
CDR3: CSVEPGSGTGELFF
DNA: TGCAGCGTTGAGCCGGGGTCGGGCACCGGGGAGCTGTTTTTT

V: TRBV10-1
length: 16
J: TRBJ2-3
D: TRBD1
size: -
CDR3: CASSDPGQGFTDTQYF
DNA: TGCGCCAGCAGCGATCCGGGACAGGGGTTCACAGATACGCAGTATTTT

V: TRBV6-5
length: 14
J: TRBJ1-2
D: -
size: once
CDR3: CASTPTDQRSGYTF
DNA: TGTGCCAGCACCCCGACGGACCAAAGAAGCGGCTACACCTTC

V: TRBV20-1
length: 11
J: TRBJ1-2
D: -
size: -
CDR3: CSASSNYGYTF
DNA: TGCAGTGCTAGCTCTAACTATGGCTACACCTTC

V: TRBV6-1
length: 17
J: TRBJ1-6
D: -
size: -
CDR3: CASSDLPVTSDNSPLHF
DNA: TGTGCCAGCAGTGATCTTCCCGTTACATCAGATAATTCACCCCTCCACTTT

V: TRBV6-1
length: 14
J: TRBJ1-2
D: -
size: few
CDR3: CASSEPGGPLRYTF
DNA: TGTGCCAGCAGTGAACCCGGGGGGCCCCTCCGCTACACCTTC

V: TRBV14
length: 17
J: TRBJ1-1
D: TRBD1
size: -
CDR3: CASRGDRGLGGNTEAFF
DNA: TGTGCCAGCAGAGGTGACAGGGGTCTGGGGGGGAACACTGAAGCTTTCTTT

V: TRBV18
length: 14
J: TRBJ1-2
D: -
size: -
CDR3: CASSLTQGYNGYTF
DNA: TGTGCCAGCTCCCTAACCCAGGGGTACAATGGCTACACCTTC

V: TRBV5-6
length: 15
J: TRBJ1-3
D: TRBD1
size: -
CDR3: CASSVDRVRRNTIYF
DNA: TGTGCCAGCAGCGTGGACAGGGTCAGGAGGAACACCATATATTTT

V: TRBV29-1
length: 16
J: TRBJ2-1
D: -
size: -
CDR3: CSVEGYRPSSYNEQFF
DNA: TGCAGCGTTGAGGGGTACCGGCCCTCTTCCTACAATGAGCAGTTCTTC

V: TRBV19
length: 16
J: TRBJ1-5
D: -
size: -
CDR3: CASSIEAGMGNQPQHF
DNA: TGTGCCAGTAGTATTGAGGCAGGGATGGGCAATCAGCCCCAGCATTTT

V: TRBV23-1
length: 16
J: TRBJ1-3
D: -
size: -
CDR3: CASSPKLGASGNTIYF
DNA: TGCGCCAGCAGCCCGAAACTAGGTGCATCTGGAAACACCATATATTTT

V: TRBV18
length: 13
J: TRBJ1-4
D: -
size: few
CDR3: CASSPRGDEKLFF
DNA: TGTGCCAGCTCACCACGGGGGGATGAAAAACTGTTTTTT

V: TRBV11-3
length: 14
J: TRBJ2-2
D: -
size: -
CDR3: CASGRDANTGELFF
DNA: TGTGCCAGTGGCCGGGACGCTAACACCGGGGAGCTGTTTTTT

V: TRBV5-1
length: 14
J: TRBJ1-2
D: -
size: -
CDR3: CASSPSTGNYGYTF
DNA: TGCGCCAGCAGCCCTAGTACAGGGAACTATGGCTACACCTTC

V: TRBV5-1
length: 14
J: TRBJ2-3
D: -
size: -
CDR3: CASSLISREDTQYF
DNA: TGCGCCAGCAGCTTGATCTCTAGGGAGGATACGCAGTATTTT

V: TRBV4-2
length: 18
J: TRBJ2-2
D: TRBD2
size: many
CDR3: CASSQVTSGGTNTGELFF
DNA: TGTGCCAGCAGCCAAGTCACTAGCGGGGGGACAAACACCGGGGAGCTGTTTTTT

V: TRBV27
length: 18
J: TRBJ2-6
D: -
size: -
CDR3: CASSPPPGRSSGANVLTF
DNA: TGTGCCAGCAGTCCCCCTCCGGGACGAAGCTCTGGGGCCAACGTCCTGACTTTC

V: TRBV4-1
length: 15
J: TRBJ1-2
D: TRBD1
size: -
CDR3: CASSQGSGGDYGYTF
DNA: TGCGCCAGCAGCCAAGGTTCAGGGGGAGACTATGGCTACACCTTC